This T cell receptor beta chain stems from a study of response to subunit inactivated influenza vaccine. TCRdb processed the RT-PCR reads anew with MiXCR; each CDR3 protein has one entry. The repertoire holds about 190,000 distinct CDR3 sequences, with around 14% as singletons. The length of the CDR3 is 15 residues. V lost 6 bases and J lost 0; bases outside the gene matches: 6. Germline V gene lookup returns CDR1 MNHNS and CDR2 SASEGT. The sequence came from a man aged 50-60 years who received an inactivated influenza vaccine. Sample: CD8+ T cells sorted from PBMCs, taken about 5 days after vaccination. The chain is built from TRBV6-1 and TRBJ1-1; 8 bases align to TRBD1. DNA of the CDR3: TGTGCCAGCAGGAGACAGGGGCAGTTGAACACTGAAGCTTTCTTT. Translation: CASRRQGQLNTEAFF.